The clone carrying this TCR beta chain has ten or more counts. This sample was included in a study of regulatory T cells in long-lasting Graves disease. Time point of the sample: newly diagnosed GD, antithyroid drugs for less than 3 months. PBMCs were the source of the RNA used for TCR sequencing. This CDR3 has 15 amino acids. V shed 4 bases and J shed 2 bases, with 17 bases lying between them. The germline CDR1 and CDR2 sequences are DFQATT and SNEGSKA (reference sequence). Arm-PCR of CDR3 regions and iRepertoire HTBI primers were the basis on which TCR beta libraries were built. TCRdb re-called the multiplex PCR reads with MiXCR, one entry per CDR3 protein. The sample shows 400,000 to 650,000 distinct CDR3 sequences, about 16% of them seen only once. These data also formed part of another study, on T cells in Graves' hyperthyroidism and ophthalmopathy. This second report adds: Disease duration under 2 months; hyperthyroidism patients were aged 18 to 65. Diagnoses rested on clinical symptoms, serum thyroxine and TRAb, thyroid ultrasound and orbital computed tomography.

The sequence was collected from a woman aged 35-65 years with Graves disease. The V call is TRBV20-1, the J call TRBJ2-5, with D perhaps TRBD1 or TRBD2 (5 bases each). This sample comprised peripheral blood mononuclear cells (PBMCs), obtained at new diagnosis, from a patient treated with antithyroid drugs. The CDR3 sequence: CSATSYGTPQETQYF. The CDR3 DNA reads as TGCAGTGCTACGAGTTACGGGACCCCTCAAGAGACCCAGTACTTC.